Below are 31 T cell receptor beta chains sequenced from a single sample in a study of CD8 T cells in ankylosing spondylitis (dated by TCRdb to 2016 to 2017). Receptors were amplified or captured by 5' RACE. Sequencing used an Illumina HiSeq 2500. TCRdb reran the public reads through fastp at Q25 and MiXCR, keeping productive beta chains. Identical CDR3 proteins give one entry, which carries the most common genes and DNA. For this sample there are tens of thousands of distinct CDR3 sequences; 8% to 13% appear just once. The ten largest account for 1.3% to 1.5% of the sample. What was sequenced was blood, either unsorted or a sorted T cell fraction (not recorded which). The receptors come from a male donor with ankylosing spondylitis or in good health (not recorded which).

This clonotype was counted ten times or more. J is TRBJ2-7 and V is TRBV6-5, with a tentative D call TRBD1 (6 bases). There are 16 residues in the CDR3. CDR1 and CDR2 (germline): MNHEY, SVGAGI. Trimming cost V 4 bases and J 5 bases, with 21 bases left between them. CDR3 sequence reads: CASSSQGGRAIHEQYF. The CDR3 nucleotides are TGTGCCAGCAGTTCCCAAGGGGGACGGGCTATACACGAGCAGTACTTC.

This clonotype showed up many times. The chain's CDR3 is CSILNTGQGNINTEAFF. The CDR3 DNA sequence: TGCAGCATCCTCAACACGGGACAGGGGAACATTAACACTGAAGCTTTCTTT. The chain links TRBV20-1 to TRBJ1-1; TRBD1 aligns across 10 bases. The length of the CDR3 is 17 residues. Germline lookup yields CDR1 DFQATT and CDR2 SNEGSKA (reference sequence).

The chain is built from TRBV10-3 and TRBJ1-2, with D possibly being TRBD1 (5 bases). The CDR3 has 12 amino acids. Deletions cut 6 bases from V and 1 base from J, with 6 bases between. Germline CDR1 is ENHRY and CDR2 is SYGVKD. DNA of the CDR3: TGTGCCATCAGGGGGGATAACTATGGCTACACCTTC. Its protein is CAIRGDNYGYTF.

The rearrangement uses TRBV21-1 and TRBJ2-7; no check of the table's D call, TRBD1, against the DNA was made. TRBV21-1 counts as a pseudogene. The CDR3 runs to 15 residues. The CDR3 sequence is CASSPRRGWYYEQYF. The CDR3 coding sequence is TGTGCCAGCAGCCCCAGGAGAGGATGGTACTACGAGCAGTACTTC.

This clonotype has at least ten counts. The CDR3 DNA reads as TGTGCCAGCAGTTTTGAGGGAGGTCCCTACGAGCAGTACTTC. As protein: CASSFEGGPYEQYF. The chain uses TRBV12-3 or TRBV12-4 and TRBJ2-7, with D possibly matching TRBD2 (6 bases). This CDR3 has 14 amino acids. The V and J ends lost 3 bases and 2 bases respectively, with 11 bases between them.

This clonotype was picked up many times. This chain links TRBV5-5 with TRBJ2-7; no reliable D call. The CDR3 covers 13 residues. Germline loops: CDR1 SGHKS, CDR2 YYEKEE (reference sequence). V lost 2 bases to trimming and J lost 0 bases, with 6 bases between them. The CDR3 region is CASSLPSSYEQYF. CDR3 nucleotides: TGTGCCAGCAGCTTACCGAGCTCCTACGAGCAGTACTTC.

This clonotype occurred many times. The rearrangement joins TRBV5-4 to TRBJ2-7; tentative D call: TRBD1 (5 bases). V was pared by 4 bases and J by 0 bases, with 14 bases between. Germline V gene lookup returns CDR1 SGHNT and CDR2 YYREEE (reference sequence). CDR3 size: 15 residues. In DNA, the CDR3 is TGTGCCAGCAGCCAGAAAGACAGCTTCTCCTACGAGCAGTACTTC. This codes for CASSQKDSFSYEQYF.

This clonotype was seen at least ten times. The V call is TRBV29-1, the J call TRBJ2-7, with D possibly called TRBD1 or TRBD2 (5 bases each). Per germline, CDR1 SQVTM and CDR2 ANQGSEA. This CDR3 has 11 amino acids. Between the trimmed V and J ends, which lost 5 bases and 11 bases, there was a span of 16 bases. The CDR3 reads CSVRDPGGEYF. Written as DNA, the CDR3 is TGCAGCGTTAGGGACCCCGGTGGGGAGTACTTC.

This clonotype was recorded many times. The genes are TRBV7-2 and TRBJ2-1; 12 bases agree with TRBD2. Germline CDR1 and CDR2: SGHTA and FQGNSA. Trimming removed 0 bases from V and 8 bases from J; junction bases left unmatched: 5. The length of the CDR3 is 16 residues. In nucleotides, the CDR3 is TGTGCCAGCAGCTTAGCCTCGACTAGCGGGGGCTATGAGCAGTTCTTC. It encodes CASSLASTSGGYEQFF.

This clonotype was seen ten or more times. CDR3 loop: CASSQDAGPDNEQFF. The CDR3 DNA sequence: TGTGCCAGCAGCCAAGATGCGGGCCCCGACAATGAGCAGTTCTTC. The chain joins TRBV4-2 to TRBJ2-1; D perhaps matches TRBD2 (5 bases). CDR1 is LGHNA, CDR2 YNFKEQ, per germline. The CDR3 consists of 15 residues. The V end was cut by 0 bases, the J end by 5 bases, with 11 bases between.

This clonotype showed up many times. The chain links TRBV5-1 to TRBJ2-7, with 10 positions matching TRBD1. The CDR3 sequence is 16 residues long. V dropped 0 bases and J dropped 7; count of bases not matched to a gene: 10. CDR1 and CDR2 from the germline V gene are SGHRS and YFSETQ. CDR3 DNA: TGCGCCAGCAGCTTGGAAGGGATGACAGGGGGCGTTGAGCAGTACTTC. Amino acids: CASSLEGMTGGVEQYF.

This chain connects TRBV7-2 to TRBJ2-3; D unresolved. Germline V lookup: CDR1 SGHTA, CDR2 FQGNSA. The CDR3 is 17 amino acids. Deletions cut 1 base from V and 2 bases from J, with 16 bases between. CDR3 in DNA: TGTGCCAGCAGCTTAGGAGTCGGGCCGCCTTCCACAGATACGCAGTATTTT. Translated, it gives CASSLGVGPPSTDTQYF.

V and J are TRBV7-2 and TRBJ1-4, with a possible D match to TRBD1 (5 bases). Trimming took 0 bases from V and 3 from J, leaving 8 bases between them. Germline V lookup: CDR1 SGHTA, CDR2 FQGNSA. The CDR3 is 15 residues long. For the CDR3, the DNA is TGTGCCAGCAGCTTAGCGGGGGGGGCTAATGAAAAACTGTTTTTT. Amino acids: CASSLAGGANEKLFF.

This clonotype was counted at least ten times. The V gene is TRBV12-3 or TRBV12-4, the J gene TRBJ1-1; D ambiguous. The CDR3 contains 13 residues. Trimming cost V 3 bases and J 1 base, with 6 bases left between them. CDR3 in DNA: TGTGCCAGCAGTTTCGACCGGAACACTGAAGCTTTCTTT. Translating gives CASSFDRNTEAFF.

This clonotype has only a few counts. The chain combines TRBV2 with TRBJ1-1, with D possibly matching TRBD1 (5 bases). The germline V gene encodes CDR1 SNHLY and CDR2 FYNNEI. CDR3 length: 13 residues. The ends were cut back, 6 bases at V and 3 bases at J, with 11 bases in the middle. The CDR3 loop reads CASRGTDYTEAFF. Written as DNA, the CDR3 is TGTGCCAGCAGGGGGACCGACTACACTGAAGCTTTCTTT.

This clonotype occurred a few times. The junction departs from the called germline gene at one end, perhaps through a read error. Here the CDR3 DNA reads TGTGCCAGCAGCATAGCGTCGGCTTTCTTT. Its translation: CASSIASAFF. The chain has TRBV7-9 and TRBJ1-1, with D unclear. CDR3 length equals 10 residues. The germline V gene has CDR1 SEHNR and CDR2 FQNEAQ (reference sequence).

This clonotype was observed at least ten times. The chain has TRBV5-1 and TRBJ2-7; 8 bases are shared with TRBD1. CDR1 and CDR2 from the germline V gene are SGHRS and YFSETQ. The CDR3 totals 14 residues. The V segment lost 4 bases and the J segment 4 bases; nucleotides outside the gene matches: 7. The CDR3 DNA sequence: TGCGCCAGCAGCCGGGGACAGGACTTTTACGAGCAGTACTTC. It yields the protein CASSRGQDFYEQYF.

This clonotype showed up just a few times. The chain uses TRBV3-1 and TRBJ2-7; D may be TRBD1 or TRBD2 (5 bases each). Germline values: CDR1 LGHDT, CDR2 YNNKEL (reference sequence). V shed 2 bases and J shed 6 bases, with 14 bases lying between them. The CDR3 spans 14 residues. CDR3 sequence: CASSQLSTGPEQYF. CDR3 DNA: TGTGCCAGCAGCCAACTAAGTACGGGGCCCGAGCAGTACTTC.

This clonotype showed up many times. This chain uses TRBV20-1 with TRBJ2-7; 7 nucleotides match TRBD1. CDR3 length: 12 residues. Germline CDR1 is DFQATT and CDR2 is SNEGSKA (reference sequence). Trimming removed 4 bases from V and 2 bases from J; junction bases left unmatched: 2. The CDR3 sequence: CSATDRPYEQYF. As DNA, the CDR3 is TGCAGTGCTACGGACAGGCCCTACGAGCAGTACTTC.

Many counts were recorded for this clonotype. The rearrangement uses TRBV12-3 or TRBV12-4 and TRBJ1-1; 9 bases line up with TRBD1. The CDR3 is 15 amino acids. Trimming cost V 8 bases and J 8 bases; bases outside gene matches: 15. The CDR3 DNA is TGTGCCAGCCAGTTTAGGACAGGGGCGTCGGGGGAAGCTTTCTTT. Amino acids: CASQFRTGASGEAFF.

This clonotype has only a few counts. The chain combines TRBV27 with TRBJ1-6; 9 nucleotides align to TRBD1. With 5 bases clipped from V and 6 bases from J, the junction kept 11 bases outside the gene matches. From germline, CDR1 is MNHEY and CDR2 SMNVEV (reference sequence). The CDR3 runs to 17 residues. CDR3 coding DNA: TGTGCCAGCAGTAGCCCGGGACAGGGCTACGCTAATTCACCCCTCCACTTT. Its translation: CASSSPGQGYANSPLHF.

This clonotype was seen many times. This CDR3 is CSVDRNTEAFF. In DNA, the CDR3 is TGCAGCGTTGACAGGAACACTGAAGCTTTCTTT. The chain uses TRBV29-1 and TRBJ1-1; D is unclear. Trimming pared 3 bases from V and 1 base from J, leaving 3 bases between. Germline V gene lookup returns CDR1 SQVTM and CDR2 ANQGSEA. This CDR3 spans 11 amino acids.

In this sample, this clonotype turned up many times. This chain connects TRBV3-1 to TRBJ2-7, with D hard to call. Between the trimmed V and J ends, which lost 6 bases and 3 bases, there was a span of 15 bases. Per germline, CDR1 LGHDT and CDR2 YNNKEL (reference sequence). The CDR3 loop spans 14 amino acids. CDR3 in DNA: TGTGCCAGCAGTGCAGGACCAGGAATCTACGAGCAGTACTTC. Translated, it gives CASSAGPGIYEQYF.

This clonotype was counted at least ten times. The V call is TRBV29-1, the J call TRBJ2-5; a weak D match, TRBD2 (5 bases). Trimming took off 6 bases at V and 4 bases at J, with 15 bases between the two ends. The germline V gene encodes CDR1 SQVTM and CDR2 ANQGSEA. This CDR3 is 13 amino acids long. CDR3 coding DNA: TGCAGCGTGACCCTGCTAGCCAGAGAGACCCAGTACTTC. This encodes CSVTLLARETQYF.

This clonotype was found many times. In nucleotides, the CDR3 is TGTGCCAGCAGCTTAGTACAGGGAAGGTCACCCCTCCACTTT. It yields the protein CASSLVQGRSPLHF. The chain has TRBV7-8 and TRBJ1-6; D may be TRBD1 (6 bases). From germline, CDR1 is SGHVS and CDR2 FQNEAQ. The CDR3 covers 14 residues. Trimming took 1 base from V and 10 from J, leaving 11 bases between them. Using reference TRBV7-8 and TRBJ1-6 for the parts outside the CDR3, the full variable domain is GAGVSQSPRYKVAKRGQDVALRCDPISGHVSLFWYQQALGQGPEFLTYFQNEAQLDKSGLPSDRFFAERPEGSVSTLKIQRTQQEDSAVYLCASSLVQGRSPLHFGNGTRLTVT.

In this sample, this clonotype turned up many times. The chain carries TRBV6-2 or TRBV6-3 and TRBJ2-5, with D uncertain. Germline lookup yields CDR1 MNHEY and CDR2 SVGEGT. This CDR3 contains 11 residues. V was clipped by 8 bases and J by 2 bases, with 6 bases between them. The CDR3 spells CASAVQETQYF. In DNA, the CDR3 is TGTGCCAGCGCGGTTCAAGAGACCCAGTACTTC.

Notes on this clonotype: A read error may be the cause here, since a much bigger clone is one base away. The V call is TRBV5-1, the J call TRBJ1-1; weak D call: TRBD1 (6 bases). V lost 0 bases to trimming and J lost 1 base, with 7 bases between them. Per the germline V gene, CDR1 is SGHRS and CDR2 is YFSETQ. The CDR3 has 14 amino acids. The CDR3 DNA reads TGCGCCAGCAGCTTGGACAGGGCGAACACTGAAGCTTTCTTT. It yields the protein CASSLDRANTEAFF.

This clonotype appeared many times. The chain is built from TRBV5-6 and TRBJ1-5; a weak D match, TRBD1 (5 bases). The CDR3 consists of 15 residues. Trimming cost V 4 bases and J 0 bases, with 11 bases left between them. CDR1 SGHDT and CDR2 YYEEEE come from the germline V gene. CDR3 sequence (DNA): TGTGCCAGCAGCACGGGACGGAATAGCAATCAGCCCCAGCATTTT. Its protein product is CASSTGRNSNQPQHF. Complete variable domain (other parts from reference TRBV5-6 and TRBJ1-5): DAGVTQSPTHLIKTRGQQVTLRCSPKSGHDTVSWYQQALGQGPQFIFQYYEEEERQRGNFPDRFSGHQFPNYSSELNVNALLLGDSALYLCASSTGRNSNQPQHFGDGTRLSIL.

Many counts were recorded for this clonotype. The chain couples TRBV4-2 to TRBJ1-1; the D is unclear. CDR3 size: 15 residues. Germline values: CDR1 LGHNA, CDR2 YNFKEQ. Trimming took off 1 base at V and 0 bases at J, with 9 bases between the two ends. In nucleotides, the CDR3 is TGTGCCAGCAGCCAAGCCTCGCAGATGAACACTGAAGCTTTCTTT. It translates to CASSQASQMNTEAFF.

This clonotype was picked up many times. The rearrangement uses TRBV12-3 or TRBV12-4 and TRBJ2-2; D not certain. V lost 6 bases, J lost 4 bases, and 6 bases lay in between. The CDR3 is 12 amino acids. The CDR3 sequence: CASSPLTGELFF. CDR3 in DNA: TGTGCCAGCAGCCCCCTCACCGGGGAGCTGTTTTTT.

At least ten counts were recorded for this clonotype. The chain links TRBV12-3 or TRBV12-4 to TRBJ1-2; 9 bases fit TRBD1. This CDR3 is built from 13 residues. V shed 6 bases, J shed 4 bases, and the junction held 3 bases outside the gene matches. The CDR3 region is CASRGQGTYGYTF. The DNA for the CDR3 is TGTGCCAGCAGGGGACAGGGAACCTATGGCTACACCTTC.